This T cell receptor beta chain was profiled in a study of blood T cell repertoires in COVID-19. The length of the CDR3 is 17 residues. Trimming shortened V by 4 bases and J by 2 bases, and 17 bases separated the two germline ends. Germline loops: CDR1 SGHAT, CDR2 FQNNGV. The protocol was immunoSEQ multiplex PCR, while the TCRdb copy is restricted to in-frame clones and leaves out a portion. The data hold about 210,000 clones, with about 89% observed a single time. Participant-reported clinical history was the basis for cohort assignment. V gene TRBV11-2 combines with J gene TRBJ2-2; a possible D gene is TRBD2 (5 bases). This clonotype was sampled from a woman aged 18-35 years who had recovered from COVID-19. Sequencing was performed on PBMCs or T cells enriched from blood (not recorded which). The CDR3 bases are TGTGCCAGCAGCTCCCCCCTGGGAGCGGTTAACACCGGGGAGCTGTTTTTT. It codes for CASSSPLGAVNTGELFF.